Below, one TCR beta chain is given with its context. As yet, its antigen is unknown. This sample was included in a study of cytomegalovirus exposure and HLA in healthy donors. Each donor's status was that of a healthy bone marrow donor. CDR1 and CDR2 (germline): LNHDA, SQIVND (reference sequence). There are 16 residues in the CDR3. Trimming took 4 bases from V and 1 from J; bases not matched to a gene: 5. The PCR was carried out with 60 Vbeta primers and 13 Jbeta primers. Produced via immunoSEQ multiplex PCR; TCRdb's table is partial and in-frame only. The sample lists 95,000 to 130,000 clones; 9.5% were seen once. The study, taken as a whole, reports: An observed cluster of highly shared sequence variants was recorded as a likely sequencing artifact. With later analysis, a missense DCLRE1C variant became linked to TCR beta V- and J-gene trimming.

The receptor was derived from a man aged 25 to 40 in good health and CMV-seronegative. The V call is TRBV19, the J call TRBJ1-1, with 11 bases matching TRBD1. Sequencing was performed on PBMCs. CDR3 DNA: TGTGCCAGTAGTAAAAGGACAGGGGGCCGGAACACTGAAGCTTTCTTT. Its protein product is CASSKRTGGRNTEAFF.